Each of the 5 T cell receptor beta chains below was sequenced from the same sample in a study of blood T cell repertoires in COVID-19. The protocol was immunoSEQ multiplex PCR, while the TCRdb copy is restricted to in-frame clones and leaves out a portion. The sample holds approximately 140,000 clones, 85% seen once. The sequenced sample consisted of peripheral blood. The receptors shown here come from a woman aged 40 to 55 with active or convalescent COVID-19.

V and J are TRBV5-1 and TRBJ1-1; TRBD1 is a possible D gene (6 bases). V was pared by 9 bases and J by 5 bases, with 17 bases between. From germline, CDR1 is SGHRS and CDR2 YFSETQ. The CDR3 is 13 amino acids. CDR3 protein: CATQQGSGTEAFF. CDR3 sequence (DNA): TGCGCCACCCAACAGGGATCGGGAACTGAAGCTTTCTTT.

The rearrangement uses TRBV6-5 and TRBJ2-1, with 13 bases lining up with TRBD2. Germline loops: CDR1 MNHEY, CDR2 SVGAGI. The J segment lost 4 bases and the V segment lost 2 bases, leaving 2 bases of the junction unmatched. This CDR3 has 16 residues. CDR3 region: CASSYGLAGDYNEQFF. CDR3 bases: TGTGCCAGCAGTTACGGACTAGCGGGAGATTACAATGAGCAGTTCTTC.

The J gene is TRBJ2-5, the V gene TRBV19; D remains unclear. This CDR3 spans 15 amino acids. The V and J ends lost 8 bases and 2 bases respectively, with 18 bases between them. CDR1 and CDR2 (germline): LNHDA, SQIVND (reference sequence). In DNA, the CDR3 is TGTGCCAGTTCTCGTCGTGTGGAGTCTCAAGAGACCCAGTACTTC. Its protein is CASSRRVESQETQYF.

The chain couples TRBV12-3 or TRBV12-4 to TRBJ2-3; 7 nucleotides line up with TRBD2. This CDR3 is 13 amino acids long. Trimming at V came to 3 bases and at J to 6 bases, leaving 3 bases not matched to a gene. The chain's CDR3 is CASSFRGEDTQYF. The CDR3 DNA reads TGTGCCAGCAGTTTCCGGGGGGAGGATACGCAGTATTTT.

The rearrangement uses TRBV5-4 and TRBJ2-3; 9 nucleotides match TRBD2. The CDR3 consists of 16 residues. V trimming: 1 base; J trimming: 4 bases; junction bases outside the gene matches: 7. Per the germline V gene, CDR1 is SGHNT and CDR2 is YYREEE (reference sequence). The CDR3 coding sequence is TGTGCCAGCAGCTTGAATTGGGCGGGGGGGGCAGATACGCAGTATTTT. Residues: CASSLNWAGGADTQYF.